This is a list of T cell receptor beta chains from one sample in a study of OX40 agonist ivuxolimab in advanced cancers. Libraries were prepared by immunoSEQ multiplex PCR; TCRdb keeps only in-frame clonotypes and omits some of them. The sample consists of 55,000 to 80,000 clones, roughly nine tenths of them appearing once. This specimen was CD4+ or CD8+ T cells sorted from blood, taken in a trial of the OX40 agonist ivuxolimab. The receptors shown here come from an adult with an advanced solid tumor such as melanoma, head and neck, liver or kidney cancer. CDR3s include the opening cysteine and the closing phenylalanine or tryptophan. The D gene is left open where the match is weak. Expanded clones get a size class; other rows say once, few or many, or leave the size out.

D gene: .; clone size: .; J gene: TRBJ1-5; V gene: TRBV6-5; CDR3 DNA: TGTGCCAGCAGGTACGACGGGACTCCTAACAATCAGCCCCAGCATTTT; CDR3 protein: CASRYDGTPNNQPQHF
D gene: .; clone size: .; J gene: TRBJ2-7; V gene: TRBV21-1; CDR3 DNA: TGTGCCAGCAGCAATCCCGGGGGTGAGTACGAGCAGTACTTC; CDR3 protein: CASSNPGGEYEQYF
D gene: .; clone size: .; J gene: TRBJ1-5; V gene: TRBV6-1; CDR3 DNA: TGTGCCAGCAGGGCGTATAAAAATCAGCCCCAGCATTTT; CDR3 protein: CASRAYKNQPQHF
D gene: TRBD2; clone size: .; J gene: TRBJ2-3; V gene: TRBV29-1; CDR3 DNA: TGCAGCGCCCTGTCAGCGGGAGCGGTAGATACGCAGTATTTT; CDR3 protein: CSALSAGAVDTQYF
D gene: .; clone size: .; J gene: TRBJ2-7; V gene: TRBV6-6; CDR3 DNA: TGTGCCAGCCTTGGCGGGGCCTCCTACGAGCAGTACTTC; CDR3 protein: CASLGGASYEQYF
D gene: TRBD1; clone size: .; J gene: TRBJ1-1; V gene: TRBV7-9; CDR3 DNA: TGTGCCAGCATCCGGACAGGGGACACTGAAGCTTTCTTT; CDR3 protein: CASIRTGDTEAFF
D gene: .; clone size: .; J gene: TRBJ1-4; V gene: TRBV2; CDR3 DNA: TGTGCCAGCAGTTCCCGGGACGGTAATGAAAAACTGTTTTTT; CDR3 protein: CASSSRDGNEKLFF
D gene: .; clone size: few; J gene: TRBJ2-5; V gene: TRBV5-1; CDR3 DNA: TGCGCCAGCAGCTTGGGGTCCTGGGGGGTTGGTGAGACCCAGTACTTC; CDR3 protein: CASSLGSWGVGETQYF
D gene: .; clone size: few; J gene: TRBJ2-7; V gene: TRBV6-1; CDR3 DNA: TGTGCCAGCAGATCTCCAGGGGCAGTCGCCTACGAGCAGTACTTC; CDR3 protein: CASRSPGAVAYEQYF
D gene: .; clone size: .; J gene: TRBJ1-5; V gene: TRBV15; CDR3 DNA: TGTGCCACCAGCAGAGATTCCGGCAATCAGCCCCAGCATTTT; CDR3 protein: CATSRDSGNQPQHF
D gene: TRBD1; clone size: once; J gene: TRBJ1-3; V gene: TRBV2; CDR3 DNA: TGTGCCAGCAGTGAAGAAACAGGGGTAGGAAACACCATATATTTT; CDR3 protein: CASSEETGVGNTIYF
D gene: TRBD1; clone size: .; J gene: TRBJ1-6; V gene: TRBV11-2; CDR3 DNA: TGTGCCAGCAGGGGGGGGACAGGGCATTCACCCCTCCACTTT; CDR3 protein: CASRGGTGHSPLHF
D gene: .; clone size: .; J gene: TRBJ2-2; V gene: TRBV30; CDR3 DNA: TGTGCCTGGAGACGGGACTGGGTTGGGGCCGGCGGCACCGGGGAGCTGTTTTTT; CDR3 protein: CAWRRDWVGAGGTGELFF
D gene: .; clone size: .; J gene: TRBJ1-5; V gene: TRBV28; CDR3 DNA: TGTGCCAGCACACAAGAGACGAATCAGCCCCAGCATTTT; CDR3 protein: CASTQETNQPQHF
D gene: TRBD2; clone size: .; J gene: TRBJ2-7; V gene: TRBV7-9; CDR3 DNA: TGTGCCAGCAGCCCCAGCGGGAGGAACTACGAGCAGTACTTC; CDR3 protein: CASSPSGRNYEQYF
D gene: TRBD2; clone size: .; J gene: TRBJ2-1; V gene: TRBV5-1; CDR3 DNA: TGCGCCAGCAGCTTGGCAGCAACTAGCGGGGAACCTTACAATGAGCAGTTCTTC; CDR3 protein: CASSLAATSGEPYNEQFF
D gene: .; clone size: .; J gene: TRBJ1-5; V gene: TRBV29-1; CDR3 DNA: TGCAGCGTCCGGACAGGCAATCAGCCCCAGCATTTT; CDR3 protein: CSVRTGNQPQHF
D gene: TRBD1; clone size: .; J gene: TRBJ1-1; V gene: TRBV6-1; CDR3 DNA: TGTGCCAGCAGGAGGGACAGGGGCCAAGGAGAAGCTTTCTTT; CDR3 protein: CASRRDRGQGEAFF
D gene: TRBD1; clone size: once; J gene: TRBJ1-5; V gene: TRBV7-8; CDR3 DNA: TGTGCCAGCAGCGGGACAGTTGGCCAGCCCCAGCATTTT; CDR3 protein: CASSGTVGQPQHF
D gene: .; clone size: .; J gene: TRBJ1-5; V gene: TRBV30; CDR3 DNA: TGTGCCTGGACCCTCGACTTGGCAGGCCCATGGCATTTT; CDR3 protein: CAWTLDLAGPWHF
D gene: TRBD2; clone size: .; J gene: TRBJ2-7; V gene: TRBV5-1; CDR3 DNA: TGCGCCAGCAGCCTTAGCGGGAGATCTTGGGAGCAGTACTTC; CDR3 protein: CASSLSGRSWEQYF
D gene: .; clone size: .; J gene: TRBJ1-5; V gene: TRBV27; CDR3 DNA: TGTGCCAGCAGTTGGAGAGAAAGTCAGCCCCAGCATTTT; CDR3 protein: CASSWRESQPQHF
D gene: TRBD1; clone size: few; J gene: TRBJ1-2; V gene: TRBV10-2; CDR3 DNA: TGCGCCACCGCACACGGGACAGGGGATGGCTACACCTTC; CDR3 protein: CATAHGTGDGYTF
D gene: TRBD1; clone size: .; J gene: TRBJ1-1; V gene: TRBV7-3; CDR3 DNA: TGTGCCAGCAGCTTAACTGGGGCAGGGGGTTGGACTGAAGCTTTCTTT; CDR3 protein: CASSLTGAGGWTEAFF
D gene: .; clone size: once; J gene: TRBJ1-6; V gene: TRBV4-1; CDR3 DNA: TGCGCCAGCAGCCAAGAGGGTGGTGGTTCGCCGGTTTCACCCCTCCACTTT; CDR3 protein: CASSQEGGGSPVSPLHF
D gene: .; clone size: .; J gene: TRBJ2-7; V gene: TRBV27; CDR3 DNA: TGTGCCAGCAGTTATGCTACAGGGAGGTTACCCTACGAGCAGTACTTC; CDR3 protein: CASSYATGRLPYEQYF
D gene: TRBD2; clone size: .; J gene: TRBJ2-3; V gene: TRBV6-5; CDR3 DNA: TGTGCCAGCAGTTCCTTCGCAGCGGGGAAAGATACGCAGTATTTT; CDR3 protein: CASSSFAAGKDTQYF
D gene: TRBD2; clone size: .; J gene: TRBJ2-1; V gene: TRBV10-3; CDR3 DNA: TGTGGCGGGGCGGGAGTCAACAATGAGCAGTTCTTC; CDR3 protein: CGGAGVNNEQFF
D gene: .; clone size: .; J gene: TRBJ1-1; V gene: TRBV29-1; CDR3 DNA: TGCAGCGTCGCTCCCGGGGAGGCAGGAACTGAAGCTTTCTTT; CDR3 protein: CSVAPGEAGTEAFF
D gene: .; clone size: .; J gene: TRBJ2-5; V gene: TRBV2; CDR3 DNA: TGTGCCAGCAGTGACACGGACCTGGGAGAGACCCAGTACTTC; CDR3 protein: CASSDTDLGETQYF
D gene: .; clone size: few; J gene: TRBJ1-4; V gene: TRBV4-1; CDR3 DNA: TGCGCCAGCAGCCGGTCGGGGGCGATGGGGACTAATGAAAAACTGTTTTTT; CDR3 protein: CASSRSGAMGTNEKLFF
D gene: .; clone size: .; J gene: TRBJ2-1; V gene: TRBV10-3; CDR3 DNA: TGTGCCATCAGTGGTGTCGGGGGATACAATGAGCAGTTCTTC; CDR3 protein: CAISGVGGYNEQFF
D gene: TRBD1; clone size: .; J gene: TRBJ2-7; V gene: TRBV6-1; CDR3 DNA: TGTGCCAGCAGTTGGCAGGGGGTCGACTACGAGCAGTACTTC; CDR3 protein: CASSWQGVDYEQYF
D gene: .; clone size: .; J gene: TRBJ2-7; V gene: TRBV7-2; CDR3 DNA: TGTGCCAGCAGCTCCTCGAGTGCCTCACCCAAAGAATACTTC; CDR3 protein: CASSSSSASPKEYF
D gene: .; clone size: .; J gene: TRBJ2-5; V gene: TRBV19; CDR3 DNA: TGTGCCAGTAGTATAGGACTCACCCGGGGGCAAGAGACCCAGTACTTC; CDR3 protein: CASSIGLTRGQETQYF
D gene: .; clone size: .; J gene: TRBJ1-5; V gene: TRBV30; CDR3 DNA: TGTGCCTGGAGTCAGCAAACCAATCAGCCCCAGCATTTT; CDR3 protein: CAWSQQTNQPQHF
D gene: .; clone size: .; J gene: TRBJ2-2; V gene: TRBV18; CDR3 DNA: TGTGCCAGCTCAACAGGGACCGGGGAGCTGTTTTTT; CDR3 protein: CASSTGTGELFF
D gene: .; clone size: .; J gene: TRBJ2-2; V gene: TRBV25-1; CDR3 DNA: TGTGCCAGCAGTGAATGGGGACGGATGAACACCGGGGAGCTGTTTTTT; CDR3 protein: CASSEWGRMNTGELFF
D gene: .; clone size: .; J gene: TRBJ2-7; V gene: TRBV7-9; CDR3 DNA: TGTGCCAGCGGGGGTCCCCACGAGCAGTACTTC; CDR3 protein: CASGGPHEQYF
D gene: .; clone size: once; J gene: TRBJ2-7; V gene: TRBV6-5; CDR3 DNA: TGTGCCAGTGGACAGTTCCCCTACGAGCAGTACTTC; CDR3 protein: CASGQFPYEQYF
D gene: TRBD1; clone size: few; J gene: TRBJ1-1; V gene: TRBV5-4; CDR3 DNA: TGTGCCAGCAGCTCCAGGGGGACTCGAGCTGGGAACACTGAAGCTTTCTTT; CDR3 protein: CASSSRGTRAGNTEAFF
D gene: .; clone size: .; J gene: TRBJ2-2; V gene: TRBV10-3; CDR3 DNA: TGTGCCATCAGTCCCGTAGAGGGCGGCACCGGGGAGCTGTTTTTT; CDR3 protein: CAISPVEGGTGELFF
D gene: .; clone size: .; J gene: TRBJ1-2; V gene: TRBV9; CDR3 DNA: TGTGCCAGCAGCGTAGGTGGAGGGAGCGGCTACACCTTC; CDR3 protein: CASSVGGGSGYTF
D gene: TRBD2; clone size: .; J gene: TRBJ2-1; V gene: TRBV7-9; CDR3 DNA: TGTGCCAGCAGCTTCTTCACTAGCGGGAGGGCCAGTGAGCAGTTCTTC; CDR3 protein: CASSFFTSGRASEQFF
D gene: .; clone size: few; J gene: TRBJ2-2; V gene: TRBV12-5; CDR3 DNA: TGTGCTAGTGGTTTGGCAGGGGCGGCCGGGGAGCTGTTTTTT; CDR3 protein: CASGLAGAAGELFF
D gene: .; clone size: .; J gene: TRBJ2-5; V gene: TRBV5-6; CDR3 DNA: TGTGCCAGCAGCAGGGGACGGCAAGAGACCCAGTACTTC; CDR3 protein: CASSRGRQETQYF
D gene: TRBD2; clone size: .; J gene: TRBJ2-5; V gene: TRBV5-4; CDR3 DNA: TGTGCCAGCAGCTTGGAACTAGCGGGAGAGACCCAGTACTTC; CDR3 protein: CASSLELAGETQYF
D gene: TRBD1; clone size: .; J gene: TRBJ2-1; V gene: TRBV10-1; CDR3 DNA: TGCGCCAGCAGCGACGGACAGGGTGCCTACAATGAGCAGTTCTTC; CDR3 protein: CASSDGQGAYNEQFF
D gene: .; clone size: once; J gene: TRBJ2-7; V gene: TRBV9; CDR3 DNA: TGTGCCAGCAGCGCTGGGACTCCCACCTCAGGGCAGTACTTC; CDR3 protein: CASSAGTPTSGQYF
D gene: .; clone size: .; J gene: TRBJ2-7; V gene: TRBV6-1; CDR3 DNA: TGTGCCAGCAGTGTAGACACCAAGAAGGAGCAGTACTTC; CDR3 protein: CASSVDTKKEQYF
D gene: .; clone size: .; J gene: TRBJ2-3; V gene: TRBV10-1; CDR3 DNA: TGCGCCAGCAGTGGAGGCACAGGGAGTGCAGATACGCAGTATTTT; CDR3 protein: CASSGGTGSADTQYF
D gene: .; clone size: .; J gene: TRBJ2-1; V gene: TRBV10-1; CDR3 DNA: TGCGCCAACCCGAACGGGAATGAGCAGTTCTTC; CDR3 protein: CANPNGNEQFF
D gene: .; clone size: .; J gene: TRBJ1-2; V gene: TRBV29-1; CDR3 DNA: TGCAGCGTTGATCGGGTTAACTATGGCTACACCTTC; CDR3 protein: CSVDRVNYGYTF